This TCR beta chain was sequenced during a study of T cell responses to AZD1222 COVID-19 vaccine. The data were produced by immunoSEQ multiplex PCR, yet TCRdb's version contains in-frame clones alone and is incomplete. The sample consists of some 90,000 clones, approximately 91% of them appearing once. The germline V and J ends were trimmed by 3 bases and 4 bases, with 7 bases remaining between them. Germline loops: CDR1 SGHAT, CDR2 FQNNGV. CDR3 length: 12 residues. The sample in question was peripheral blood, obtained 28 days after the second AZD1222 dose. The TCR originated in an adult who received the AZD1222 COVID-19 vaccine. V gene TRBV11-2 combines with J gene TRBJ2-7, with no clear D. The CDR3 bases are TGTGCCAGCAGCTTTTCGAGATACGAGCAGTACTTC. Residues: CASSFSRYEQYF.